This record concerns one TCR beta chain sequence. The target of this receptor is not known. The library was made by the immunoSEQ multiplex PCR assay. A mixture of 60 forward primers for TCR Vbeta segments and 13 reverse primers for TCR Jbeta segments was used in the multiplex PCR. Amplification of the CDR3 region of rearranged TCR beta genes was performed with a multiplex PCR assay on genomic DNA. On the Illumina HiSeq System, the amplified TCR beta libraries were sequenced as 87-base-pair reads. The study's own analysis went as follows. A later analysis counted tens of millions of unique TCR beta chains across the 640 or so repertoires, and about 10 million of these chains were shared by at least two donors. Raw reads were error-corrected and collapsed into unique sequences with a nearest-neighbor algorithm that merged closely related sequences to remove PCR and sequencing errors. V, D and J gene segments were assigned by aligning CDR3 sequences to IMGT reference sequences. For a sequence to be retained, a match of at least six nucleotides to both a V gene segment and a J gene segment was required. Rearrangements were called productive when the CDR3 lacked stop codons and stayed in frame with V and J; all others were non-productive. Following IMGT convention, CDR3 was defined as the stretch from the second conserved V-encoded cysteine up to the conserved J-encoded phenylalanine. The earlier analysis of some 580 of the donors excluded any sequence lacking an unambiguous match to a single V gene segment. An earlier analysis of several hundred of the donors called V segments functional above 56.7% productive rearrangements and segregating when the between-donor standard deviation exceeded 5%. A statistical classification framework was built to diagnose cytomegalovirus status from the catalog of TCR beta chain sequences. V and J gene assignment, in a later analysis, came from comparing TCR nucleotide sequences with IMGT/GENE-DB human TR gene sequences. Using the TCRdist pipeline, a later analysis assigned CDR3 sequences along with most-parsimonious VDJ recombination scenarios. In a later analysis, every TCR beta chain was defined by the combination of its CDR3 amino acid sequence and its V-gene family, and reads without a unique V-gene family were dropped. A later analysis removed 550 to 700 highly shared, low-generation-probability nucleotide sequences to deal with suspected cross-contamination and a sequencing artifact. A later analysis calculated a clonal expansion index for each public chain from normalized within-repertoire ranks of inferred template counts. A later analysis computed generation probabilities with a VDJ recombination model fitted to out-of-frame rearrangements, and checked the results against IGoR. A later analysis scored TCR-TCR, TCR-HLA and TCR-CMV co-occurrence with hypergeometric tests, applying a repertoire-size bias correction to TCR pairs. False discovery rates were estimated in a later analysis by permuting HLA or CMV assignments 20 times. A later analysis grouped co-occurring TCRs with DBSCAN, adding TCRdist sequence similarity when clustering within HLA-allele-positive subsets. For co-occurrence clustering, repertoires with fewer than 30,000 or more than 120,000 public chains were excluded, along with four to six repertoires with anomalous nucleotide sharing. TCRdb retrieved this table from immuneACCESS and kept in-frame rearrangements only. Not all clones are present; in checked studies, unresolved V genes account for under half, and no reason is known for the remainder. V and J calls and clone size are copied from that table; D and trimming were computed from the DNA. Per the sample table, the count is some 110,000 clones. 3.7% of the sample is held by the ten biggest clonotypes.

The data originate from a study of cytomegalovirus exposure and HLA in healthy donors (dated by TCRdb to 2015 to 2018). Describing the broader study: An earlier analysis of 550 to 700 of the donors reported 250 to 350 Gb of sequence data and roughly 100 million unique TCR beta sequences from approximately 180 million T cells. All discovery cohort repertoires had been generated using a single sequencing platform. Besides the first cohort of more than 650 subjects, a separate validation cohort made up of over 100 different subjects was used. In a later genetic analysis, genome-wide SNP genotypes for about 65% of the roughly 670 donors were used, and that subset was treated as a discovery cohort. Because of strong linkage in the cohort, roughly five DR-DQ haplotypes were treated as single units for association and clustering. Of the roughly 420 genotyped donors, 75% to 85% were placed in the genetic ancestry cluster associated with self-reported Caucasian donors. The number of typed donors differed by locus: 629-630 for A, B, C, DRB1 and DQB1; approximately 520 for DQA1; 606 for DPA1; and some 430 for DPB1. Rather than using new phenotypic data, the later analysis identified candidate immune exposures from TCR beta sequences and from how often those sequences occurred across donors. The study aimed to test whether signatures of past pathogen exposure could be identified by cataloging public T cell receptors. The study profiled the T cell repertoires of under 850 subjects by immunosequencing and related them to cytomegalovirus serostatus. High-throughput TCR immunosequencing, statistical association of individual TCRs with disease status, and machine learning were combined to predict cytomegalovirus infection status. Both class I and class II loci were covered by HLA typing, at four-digit resolution. An earlier analysis of around 580 of the donors used high-throughput TCR beta sequencing to judge whether each TCR beta V gene segment behaved as functional or pseudogenic. Among several hundred genotyped donors of the cohort, an average of roughly 230,000 unique TCR beta nucleotide sequences was sequenced per donor, of which 15% to 20% were non-productive. Alongside the repertoire data, information on donor age, sex, ethnicity and CMV serostatus was compiled. An early release covering roughly 640 HLA-typed donors comprised approximately 290 gigabases of sequencing data and approximately 85 million unique TCR sequences. A later analysis re-examined previously published TCR beta repertoires from about 670 donors and added high-resolution HLA genotyping to investigate patterns of TCR occurrence.

The cohort consisted of 600 or so healthy bone marrow donors. All cohort members were sampled while nominally healthy, although unrecorded immune exposures were likely present. The donor was CMV seronegative and belonged to the group of approximately 320 seronegative cohort members. A peripheral blood sample was provided by each donor, and peripheral blood mononuclear cells were used for TCR beta sequencing. The Qiagen DNeasy Blood Extraction Kit was used to extract genomic DNA from the blood cell samples. What the research found in general, with its limitations: The presence/absence analyses assumed that sequencing depth was roughly uniform across donors, and that assumption may not be true. For the cohort, immune exposure information was limited to CMV serostatus. In a later analysis, most CMV-associated TCR beta chains were found to appear HLA-restricted, with HLA associations seemingly driven largely by CMV exposure. When HLA alleles, especially DR and DQ, strongly co-occurred, attributing TCR associations to individual alleles was difficult. A later analysis associated approximately 17,000 TCR beta sequences with specific HLA alleles at a false discovery rate of 0.05. A further reported finding was that TCR beta sequences accurately predicted the HLA-A and HLA-B alleles for most subjects in the first cohort. HLA typing was unavailable for some donors at each locus, so association tests used only the typed subset. A later analysis found that HLA-associated TCR beta chains were more clonally expanded and had lower generation probabilities than equally common non-associated chains. The sequencing pipeline was judged likely to have produced a cluster of highly shared sequence variants as a technical artifact. In vitro tests confirmed that three of the cytomegalovirus-associated TCR beta chains recognize cytomegalovirus antigens. Across donors, most TCR sequences were observed very rarely, whereas some public TCRs were present in many individuals. The classifier was reported to diagnose cytomegalovirus status with high specificity and sensitivity in both the original and validation cohorts. According to a later analysis, parvovirus B19, influenza, CMV and Epstein-Barr virus appeared linked to several top co-occurrence clusters. In this cohort, only TCR beta chains were sequenced, and detectable features were limited by the absence of alpha or paired-chain data. A later genetic analysis associated a missense DCLRE1C variant with V-gene and J-gene trimming of TCR beta chains, and an independent cohort replicated the association. It was suggested by the authors that the approach could potentially be generalized to other disease states and immunological phenotypes. A later analysis found that TCR association rates varied across HLA loci, with DRB1 alleles showing the most associated TCRs and HLA-C alleles the fewest. Around 16 rarely observed V segments, including chromosome 9 orphons, were excluded from the earlier analysis of some 590 of the donors because counts were too low. According to a later genetic analysis, donors in an Asian-associated ancestry cluster had fewer N-insertions in productive TCRs than the roughly 670-donor mean. Correlated functional status among segregating V segments might be attributable to linkage disequilibrium, but an unknown experimental factor could not be ruled out. An earlier analysis of approximately 600 of the donors showed that most TCR beta V segments appeared in productive rearrangements either about 87% or about 30% of the time, which broadly matched IMGT annotations. In the study, approximately 150 TCR beta chains were listed as associated with cytomegalovirus. The 87-base-pair reads could not distinguish some IMGT-functional V segments, including TRBV6-2 and TRBV6-3, so those segments were excluded.

V is pruned by 2 bases and J by 0 bases, leaving 5 bases of the junction without a gene match. Reading from cysteine to phenylalanine, the CDR3 counts 17 amino acids. The only DNA kept is the CDR3, 51 bases in frame from the first base. As encoded in the germline V gene, CDR1 is SGHRS while CDR2 is YFSETQ. The specimen sequenced was PBMCs. The V and J genes are TRBV5-1 and TRBJ1-6; 7 bases in the junction line up with TRBD1. This clonotype originated in a young man in good health and CMV-seronegative. The nucleotide sequence reads TGCGCCAGCAGCTTCGGGACAGCTACCTCCTATAATTCACCCCTCCACTTT. This sequence encodes CASSFGTATSYNSPLHF.